These T cell receptor beta chains were read from a single sample in a study of cytomegalovirus exposure and HLA in healthy donors. Profiling relied on immunoSEQ multiplex PCR, and the TCRdb table lists in-frame clones only, not all of them. The sample holds about 160,000 clones, 77% seen once. Sequenced input: PBMCs. All receptors derive from a woman aged 25 to 45 in good health and CMV-seronegative. The CDR3 runs from the conserved cysteine through the conserved F or W. D genes are given only for firm matches. Some rows mark clone size as missing; the rest say once, few, many or name a class of expanded clone.

j_call	clone_size	v_call	d_call	cdr3_aa	cdr3_nt
TRBJ1-1	-	TRBV7-9	-	CASSFVGGNTEAFF	TGTGCCAGCAGCTTTGTCGGCGGGAACACTGAAGCTTTCTTT
TRBJ1-5	-	TRBV6-1	-	CASTRTTDRDQPQHF	TGTGCCAGCACCAGGACGACAGATAGGGATCAGCCCCAGCATTTT
TRBJ2-3	-	TRBV12-5	TRBD2	CASGLGLAGAADTQYF	TGTGCTAGTGGTTTGGGACTAGCGGGGGCAGCAGATACGCAGTATTTT
TRBJ1-6	-	TRBV7-6	-	CASSLSGTGSPLHF	TGTGCCAGCAGCTTATCAGGGACTGGTTCACCCCTCCACTTT
TRBJ1-6	-	TRBV7-9	TRBD1	CASSLGDRENSPLHF	TGTGCCAGCAGCTTAGGGGACAGGGAAAATTCACCCCTCCACTTT
TRBJ1-3	-	TRBV14	-	CASSRMWGDSGNTIYF	TGTGCCAGCAGCCGAATGTGGGGGGACTCTGGAAACACCATATATTTT
TRBJ2-5	-	TRBV11-2	TRBD1	CASSLKRDRRKETQYF	TGTGCCAGCAGCCTTAAACGGGACAGGCGGAAAGAGACCCAGTACTTC
TRBJ1-4	-	TRBV28	-	CASSLGGLAEKLFF	TGTGCCAGCAGTTTGGGGGGATTGGCTGAAAAACTGTTTTTT
TRBJ2-3	-	TRBV10-3	TRBD2	CAISAGGGRTDTQYF	TGTGCCATCAGTGCGGGCGGGGGTCGCACAGATACGCAGTATTTT
TRBJ2-3	-	TRBV10-3	-	CAAEGGGTDTQYF	TGTGCCGCCGAGGGGGGGGGCACAGATACGCAGTATTTT
TRBJ1-2	-	TRBV27	-	CASRDSPYGYTF	TGTGCCAGCAGGGACAGCCCCTATGGCTACACCTTC
TRBJ1-1	-	TRBV5-1	TRBD1	CASSLGQGVPLNTEAFF	TGCGCCAGCAGCCTCGGACAGGGGGTTCCCCTGAACACTGAAGCTTTCTTT
TRBJ1-1	-	TRBV5-1	-	CASSPRRGALTEAFF	TGCGCCAGCAGCCCCCGACGGGGGGCCCTCACTGAAGCTTTCTTT
TRBJ1-1	-	TRBV28	-	CASSSNSWTDMNTEAFF	TGTGCCAGCAGTTCAAATTCCTGGACAGACATGAACACTGAAGCTTTCTTT
TRBJ1-1	-	TRBV12-5	-	CASGWGLRDTEAFF	TGTGCTAGTGGTTGGGGACTGCGGGACACTGAAGCTTTCTTT
TRBJ2-6	-	TRBV6-1	-	CASSERDTHSGANVLTF	TGTGCCAGCAGTGAAAGGGACACCCACTCTGGGGCCAACGTCCTGACTTTC
TRBJ2-5	few	TRBV6-4	-	CASSEWRGTPQYF	TGTGCCAGCAGCGAGTGGAGGGGTACCCCTCAGTACTTC
TRBJ2-2	-	TRBV10-2	-	CASMDWSLGGELFF	TGCGCCAGCATGGATTGGAGCTTGGGCGGGGAGCTGTTTTTT
TRBJ1-5	once	TRBV6-5	-	CASSYSVSSSNQAQHF	TGTGCCAGCAGTTACTCAGTATCCTCCTCGAATCAGGCCCAGCATTTT
TRBJ1-2	once	TRBV2	TRBD1	CASSADGTASYGYTF	TGTGCCAGCAGCGCCGATGGGACAGCTTCTTATGGCTACACCTTC
TRBJ2-7	-	TRBV7-6	-	CASSPSGGFYEQYF	TGTGCCAGCAGCCCTTCCGGGGGATTCTACGAGCAGTACTTC
TRBJ2-7	-	TRBV2	TRBD1	CASLRTGGYEQYF	TGTGCCAGCCTTCGGACAGGGGGCTACGAGCAGTACTTC
TRBJ2-7	-	TRBV27	TRBD2	CASSLGSKAGAYEQYF	TGTGCCAGCAGTTTAGGCTCGAAAGCGGGGGCGTACGAGCAGTACTTC
TRBJ2-5	few	TRBV5-4	TRBD2	CASSLGLAGEETQYF	TGTGCCAGCAGCTTGGGACTAGCGGGGGAAGAGACCCAGTACTTC
TRBJ1-2	-	TRBV4-1	-	CAGGGLQGTGGYTF	TGCGCCGGGGGGGGCCTACAGGGTACGGGAGGCTACACCTTC
TRBJ2-3	-	TRBV20-1	-	CSARRGDTQYF	TGCAGTGCTAGAAGGGGGGATACGCAGTATTTT
TRBJ1-5	-	TRBV29-1	-	CSVESEGQPQHF	TGCAGCGTTGAATCGGAGGGACAGCCCCAGCATTTT
TRBJ1-6	-	TRBV2	-	CASIFSPSGSYNSPLHF	TGTGCCAGCATCTTTTCACCCAGCGGCTCCTATAATTCACCCCTCCACTTT
TRBJ1-2	-	TRBV7-9	-	CASSPPGGGGYGYTF	TGTGCCAGCAGCCCTCCGGGAGGGGGAGGCTATGGCTACACCTTC
TRBJ1-1	-	TRBV7-2	-	CASSRSGDTEAFF	TGTGCCAGCAGCCGTAGCGGGGACACCGAAGCTTTCTTT
TRBJ1-6	-	TRBV27	-	CASSLPDSNSPLHF	TGTGCCAGCAGTTTACCGGACAGTAATTCACCCCTCCACTTT
TRBJ2-7	-	TRBV27	TRBD1	CASRRTGGWEEQYF	TGTGCCAGCAGACGGACAGGGGGCTGGGAAGAGCAGTACTTC
TRBJ2-7	-	TRBV2	TRBD1	CASRQGAYEQYF	TGTGCCAGCAGGCAGGGGGCCTACGAGCAGTACTTC
TRBJ2-7	-	TRBV6-5	-	CASRGDITYEQYF	TGTGCCAGCAGGGGGGACATTACCTACGAGCAGTACTTC
TRBJ1-1	-	TRBV5-6	TRBD1	CASIRDSWGEAFF	TGTGCCAGCATTCGGGACAGCTGGGGTGAAGCTTTCTTT
TRBJ2-5	-	TRBV7-6	-	CASSPGSLQGGTQYF	TGTGCCAGCAGCCCCGGTAGCCTCCAAGGGGGGACCCAGTACTTC
TRBJ2-5	-	TRBV6-5	TRBD2	CASSPGGRTQYF	TGTGCCAGCAGTCCGGGGGGGCGGACCCAGTACTTC
TRBJ2-1	-	TRBV18	-	CASSADNYNEQFF	TGTGCCAGCTCAGCCGACAACTACAATGAGCAGTTCTTC
TRBJ1-2	-	TRBV9	TRBD1	CASSPRGQGAGGYTF	TGTGCCAGCAGCCCCCGGGGACAGGGGGCGGGGGGCTACACCTTC
TRBJ2-2	-	TRBV27	-	CASSPLTGELFF	TGTGCCAGCAGTCCATTGACCGGGGAGCTGTTTTTT
TRBJ1-3	few	TRBV5-1	-	CASSLGGDSGNTIYF	TGCGCCAGCAGCTTGGGTGGAGACTCTGGAAACACCATATATTTT
TRBJ1-2	-	TRBV30	-	CAWGASRYPNYGYTF	TGTGCCTGGGGGGCATCGCGGTACCCTAACTATGGCTACACCTTC